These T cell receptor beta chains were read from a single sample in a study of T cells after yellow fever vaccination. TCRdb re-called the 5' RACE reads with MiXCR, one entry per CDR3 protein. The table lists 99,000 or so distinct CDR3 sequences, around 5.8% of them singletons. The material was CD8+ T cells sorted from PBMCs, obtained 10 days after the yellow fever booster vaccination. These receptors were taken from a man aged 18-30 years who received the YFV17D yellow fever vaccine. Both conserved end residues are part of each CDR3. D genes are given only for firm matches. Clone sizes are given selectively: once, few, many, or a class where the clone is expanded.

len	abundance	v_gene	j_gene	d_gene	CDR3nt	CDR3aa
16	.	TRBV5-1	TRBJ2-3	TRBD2	TGCGCCAGCAGCCCCCGACTAGCGGGGGAGGAAGATACGCAGTATTTT	CASSPRLAGEEDTQYF
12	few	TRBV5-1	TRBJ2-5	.	TGCGCCAGCAGCTACCGGAGGGAGACCCAGTACTTC	CASSYRRETQYF
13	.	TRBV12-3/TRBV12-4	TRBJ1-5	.	TGTGCCAGCAGTTCGATGGGCAATCAGCCCCAGCATTTT	CASSSMGNQPQHF
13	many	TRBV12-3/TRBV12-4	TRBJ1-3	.	TGTGCCAGCAGTTTGGGCTCTGGAAACACCATATATTTT	CASSLGSGNTIYF
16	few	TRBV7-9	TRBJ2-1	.	TGTGCCAGCACCTCCTCCCGGACCATCGGGGACGATGAGCAGTTCTTC	CASTSSRTIGDDEQFF
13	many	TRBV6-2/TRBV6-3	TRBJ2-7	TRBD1	TGTGCCAGCAGTTATCACAGGGGCTACGAGCAGTACTTC	CASSYHRGYEQYF
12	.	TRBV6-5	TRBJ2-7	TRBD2	TGTGCCAGCAGTTACTCGCGGGGGGAGCAGTACTTC	CASSYSRGEQYF
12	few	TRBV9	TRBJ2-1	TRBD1	TGTGCCAGCAGCGTAGACAGGGGTGAGCAGTTCTTC	CASSVDRGEQFF
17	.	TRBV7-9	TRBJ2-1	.	TGTGCCAGCAGCTCACGGACAGACCCCAACATTTACAATGAGCAGTTCTTC	CASSSRTDPNIYNEQFF
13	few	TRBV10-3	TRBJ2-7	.	TGTGCCATCAGTGAGGGACAGCAAGTCGAGCAGTACTTC	CAISEGQQVEQYF
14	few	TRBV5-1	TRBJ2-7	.	TGCGCCAGCAGCGGCGGGACATCCGCCTACGAGCAGTACTTC	CASSGGTSAYEQYF
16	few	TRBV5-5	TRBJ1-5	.	TGTGCCAGCAGCCTAAGGGGGGGGATCGGCAATCAGCCCCAGCATTTT	CASSLRGGIGNQPQHF
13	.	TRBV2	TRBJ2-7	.	TGTGCCAGCAGTGAAGATTTGGTCCACGAGCAGTACTTC	CASSEDLVHEQYF
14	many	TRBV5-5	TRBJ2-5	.	TGTGCCAGCAGCGTATCCGGGACCCTGGAGACCCAGTACTTC	CASSVSGTLETQYF
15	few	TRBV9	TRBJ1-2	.	TGTGCCAGCAGCGTCGGACCAGTGCCTAACTATGGCTACACCTTC	CASSVGPVPNYGYTF
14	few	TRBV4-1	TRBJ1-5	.	TGCGCCAGCAGCCAACGGCAGCTCAATCAGCCCCAGCATTTT	CASSQRQLNQPQHF
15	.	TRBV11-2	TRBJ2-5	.	TGTGCCAGCAGCCATCAAGGGCGGTTTCCGGAGACCCAGTACTTC	CASSHQGRFPETQYF
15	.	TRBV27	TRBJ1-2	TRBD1	TGTGCCAGCAGTTTAAAGGCAGGGGGCTTAGATGGCTACACCTTC	CASSLKAGGLDGYTF
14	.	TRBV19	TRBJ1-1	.	TGTGCCGGACGTCAGACATTTGCGTCCACTGAAGCTTTCTTT	CAGRQTFASTEAFF
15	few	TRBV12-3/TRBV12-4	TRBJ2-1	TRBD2	TGTGCCAGCAGGGAACTAGCGGGGGAATACAATGAGCAGTTCTTC	CASRELAGEYNEQFF
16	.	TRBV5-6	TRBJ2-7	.	TGTGCCAGCAGCTTGGACCCCAGCCTAAGCTCCTACGAGCAGTACTTC	CASSLDPSLSSYEQYF
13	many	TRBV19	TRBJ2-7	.	TGTGCCAGTAGTCCCGCGGACGGTTACGAGCAGTACTTC	CASSPADGYEQYF
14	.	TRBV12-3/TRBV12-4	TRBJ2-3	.	TGTGCCAGCAGCGCGGGTATCGGCACAGATACGCAGTATTTT	CASSAGIGTDTQYF
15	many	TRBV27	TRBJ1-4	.	TGTGCCAGCAGTTTAGGAGAAGCAACTAATGAAAAACTGTTTTTT	CASSLGEATNEKLFF
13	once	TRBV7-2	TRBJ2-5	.	TGTGCCAGCAGCGCTCCCCCAGAGGAGACCCAGTACTTC	CASSAPPEETQYF
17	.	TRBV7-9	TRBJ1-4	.	TGTGCCAGCAGCTTATATCGGGGGCTTACAACTAATGAAAAACTGTTTTTT	CASSLYRGLTTNEKLFF
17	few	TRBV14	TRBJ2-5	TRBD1	TGTGCCAGCAGCCATCGGGGCAGGGGGACGTACCAAGAGACCCAGTACTTC	CASSHRGRGTYQETQYF